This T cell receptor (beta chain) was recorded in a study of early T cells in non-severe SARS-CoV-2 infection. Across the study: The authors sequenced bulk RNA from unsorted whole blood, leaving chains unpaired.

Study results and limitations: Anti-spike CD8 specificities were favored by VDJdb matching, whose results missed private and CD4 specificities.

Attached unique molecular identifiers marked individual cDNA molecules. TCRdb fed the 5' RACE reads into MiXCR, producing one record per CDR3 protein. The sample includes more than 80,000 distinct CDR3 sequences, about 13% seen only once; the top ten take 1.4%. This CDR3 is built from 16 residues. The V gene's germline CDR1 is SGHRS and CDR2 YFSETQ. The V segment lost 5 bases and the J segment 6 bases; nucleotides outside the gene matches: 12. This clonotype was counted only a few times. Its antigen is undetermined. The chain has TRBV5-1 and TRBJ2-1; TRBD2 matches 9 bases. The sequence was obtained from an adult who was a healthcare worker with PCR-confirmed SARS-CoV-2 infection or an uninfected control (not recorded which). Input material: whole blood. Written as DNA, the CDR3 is TGCGCCAGCAGATCCCGGACTAGCGAGTGGGGCAATGAGCAGTTCTTC. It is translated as CASRSRTSEWGNEQFF.